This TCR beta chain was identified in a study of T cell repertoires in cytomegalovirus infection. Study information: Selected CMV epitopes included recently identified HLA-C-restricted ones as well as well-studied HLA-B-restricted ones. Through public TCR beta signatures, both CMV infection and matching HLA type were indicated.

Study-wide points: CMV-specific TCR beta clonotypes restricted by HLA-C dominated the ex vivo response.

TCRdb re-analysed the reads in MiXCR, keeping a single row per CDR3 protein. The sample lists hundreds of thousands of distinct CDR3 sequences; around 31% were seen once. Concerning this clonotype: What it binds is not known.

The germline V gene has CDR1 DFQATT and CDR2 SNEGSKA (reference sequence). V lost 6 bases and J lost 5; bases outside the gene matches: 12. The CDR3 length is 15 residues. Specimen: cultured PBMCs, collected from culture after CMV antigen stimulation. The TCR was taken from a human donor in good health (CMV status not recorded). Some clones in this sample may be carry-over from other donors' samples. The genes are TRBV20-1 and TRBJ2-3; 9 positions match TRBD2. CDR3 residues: CSAPDSSGVGDTQYF. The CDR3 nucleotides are TGCAGTGCGCCGGATTCTAGCGGGGTGGGAGATACGCAGTATTTT.